The T cell receptor (beta chain) under discussion was sequenced for a study of regulatory T cells in long-lasting Graves disease. Time point described: newly diagnosed GD, antithyroid drugs for less than 3 months. RNA isolated from PBMCs was used to make the TCR library. This clonotype came up many times. Its antigen is unknown. Construction of the TCR beta libraries employed iRepertoire HTBI primers in conjunction with Arm-PCR of CDR3 regions. TCRdb itself ran the multiplex PCR reads through MiXCR, one entry per CDR3 protein. The data show hundreds of thousands of distinct CDR3 sequences, roughly 13% seen once. The V and J ends lost 0 bases and 5 bases respectively, with 9 bases between them. The germline V gene has CDR1 SGHRS and CDR2 YFSETQ. The CDR3 loop spans 13 amino acids. Study observations and caveats: Investigators studied peripheral blood only, not thyroid tissue. Newly diagnosed Graves' patients exceeded persistent ones in TCR diversity.

These records were also assigned to another study, of T cells in Graves' hyperthyroidism and ophthalmopathy. That paper states: Blood held most thyroid clonotypes expanded above 0.001 frequency.

Sequencing was performed on peripheral blood mononuclear cells (PBMCs), taken at new diagnosis, from a patient treated with antithyroid drugs. The sequence was collected from a man aged 30 to 39 with Graves disease. This chain joins TRBV5-1 and TRBJ2-7; D not certain. This CDR3 reads CASSLAVPDEQYF. The DNA for the CDR3 is TGCGCCAGCAGCTTGGCCGTGCCCGACGAGCAGTACTTC.